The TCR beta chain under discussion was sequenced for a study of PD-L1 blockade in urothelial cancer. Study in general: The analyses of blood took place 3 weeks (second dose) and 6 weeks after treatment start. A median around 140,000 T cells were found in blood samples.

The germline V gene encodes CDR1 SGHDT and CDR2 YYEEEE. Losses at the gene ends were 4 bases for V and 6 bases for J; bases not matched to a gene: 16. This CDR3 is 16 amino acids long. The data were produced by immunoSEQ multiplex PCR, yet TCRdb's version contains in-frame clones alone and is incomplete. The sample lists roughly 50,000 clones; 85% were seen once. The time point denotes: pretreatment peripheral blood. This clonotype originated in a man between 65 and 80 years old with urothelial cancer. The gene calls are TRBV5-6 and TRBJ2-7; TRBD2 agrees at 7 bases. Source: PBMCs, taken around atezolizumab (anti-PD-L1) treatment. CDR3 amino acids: CASSPEVGEGRIEQYF. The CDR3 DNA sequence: TGTGCCAGCAGCCCGGAGGTGGGGGAGGGCCGAATCGAGCAGTACTTC.